This T cell receptor (beta chain) was identified during a study of cytomegalovirus exposure and HLA in healthy donors. Study background: T cells numbering around 170 million yielded some 110 million unique TCR beta sequences in an earlier analysis. Overall study results and limits: The authors confirmed in vitro that a few CMV-associated chains were specific for CMV antigens. A prior analysis recorded that most TCR beta V segments were productive about 87% or about 30% of the time.

60 Vbeta and 13 Jbeta primers were used in PCR. Sequencing used immunoSEQ multiplex PCR; TCRdb keeps in-frame clones, though not all of them. The sample includes fewer than 200,000 clones, around 79% seen only once; the top ten take 0.5% to 0.55%. In germline, CDR1 is SNHLY, CDR2 FYNNEI. CDR3 length equals 16 residues. Trimming removed 3 bases from V and 2 bases from J; junction bases left unmatched: 1. To note about this clone: Its antigen is still unknown. In the same sample, other DNA sequences code for this CDR3.

Specimen: PBMCs. The sequence derives from a woman between 45 and 65 years old in good health and CMV-seronegative. This chain connects TRBV2 to TRBJ2-5; TRBD2 matches at 15 bases. This chain's CDR3 is CASSEGLAGGQETQYF. The CDR3, as DNA: TGTGCCAGCAGTGAGGGACTAGCGGGAGGACAAGAGACCCAGTACTTC.